This T cell receptor beta chain was recovered during a study of post-analysis software for immune sequencing data. Whole-study findings and limits: Samples sharing a preparation batch grouped tightly together when assessed by F measure. Among multiple sclerosis patients, normalized Chao1 diversity was significantly below that of controls.

Libraries were made from TCR beta cDNA, and they carried unique molecular identifiers. The authors obtained roughly 0.5 million cDNA molecules from about 0.94 to 9.7 million T cells. Using its own MiXCR run on the PCR reads, TCRdb lists one record per CDR3 protein. This table holds about 200,000 distinct CDR3 sequences, around 30% found once. As for this clonotype: The antigen is not known. A junction boundary mismatches the germline segment, possibly from a read error.

Specimen: blood. The sequence was collected from a girl between 2 and 17 years old with multiple sclerosis.

The CDR3 spells CAWSRPYGCTF. The CDR3 DNA reads as TGTGCCTGGAGCAGACCCTATGGCTGCACCTTC. This chain uses TRBV30 with TRBJ1-2, with no clear D. Per germline, CDR1 GTSNPN and CDR2 SVGIG (reference sequence). The CDR3 has 11 amino acids.